This TCR beta chain originates from a study of blood T cells in healthy people across ages. Study-level findings and limits: Older age coincided with a roughly linear decline in TCR beta diversity per million T cells.

The second PCR ran roughly 7 to 12 cycles with a sample-barcoded 5' primer and J-beta primers. TCRdb itself ran the 5' RACE reads through MiXCR, one entry per CDR3 protein. In the table there are 600,000 to 850,000 distinct CDR3 sequences, more than 40% of which are singletons. The CDR3 spans 14 residues. After removal of 6 bases from V and 6 bases from J, the junction contained 6 bases not matched to a gene. Germline V gene sequence: CDR1 LNHDA, CDR2 SQIVND (reference sequence). Details on this clonotype: Its target is not known.

The rearrangement joins TRBV19 to TRBJ2-4, with 9 nucleotides matching TRBD1. This receptor was identified in a woman aged 60 to 75 in good health. The source material was blood. CDR3 sequence: CASRRDREANIQYF. CDR3 DNA sequence: TGTGCCAGTAGGCGGGACAGGGAGGCAAACATTCAGTACTTC.